The 24 T cell receptor beta chains listed next were all sequenced from one sample in a study of cytomegalovirus exposure and HLA in healthy donors. The study ran its PCR with 60 Vbeta and 13 Jbeta primers. Generated by immunoSEQ multiplex PCR, the TCRdb table keeps only in-frame clones and is missing some. The data contain under 130,000 clones, roughly 79% of them singletons. The sequenced sample was PBMCs. The origin of the receptors is a man aged 35 to 55 in good health and CMV-seronegative.

The V call is TRBV5-4, the J call TRBJ1-1, with D maybe TRBD1 (6 bases). The CDR3 is 14 residues long. The germline CDR1 and CDR2 sequences are SGHNT and YYREEE (reference sequence). The V gene lost 5 bases and the J gene lost 4 bases, with 15 bases spanning the gap. The CDR3 DNA sequence: TGTGCCAGCAGGGAGGACAGTCTGGGCACTGAAGCTTTCTTT. Translated, it gives CASREDSLGTEAFF.

The rearrangement joins TRBV19 to TRBJ1-1; 7 bases map to TRBD1. Germline CDR1 LNHDA, CDR2 SQIVND (reference sequence). The J segment lost 1 base and the V segment lost 5 bases, leaving 7 bases of the junction unmatched. The CDR3 has 15 amino acids. For the CDR3, the DNA is TGTGCCAGTAGTGCGACAGGGATATCGAACACTGAAGCTTTCTTT. Its protein product is CASSATGISNTEAFF.

The gene calls are TRBV7-2 and TRBJ1-3; D is ambiguous. The CDR3 sequence is 15 residues long. Germline CDR1 reads SGHTA; CDR2 reads FQGNSA. V lost 4 bases, J lost 2 bases, and 12 bases lay in between. The CDR3 nucleotides are TGTGCCAGCAGCTCTTCCGGTGATACTGGAAACACCATATATTTT. Translated: CASSSSGDTGNTIYF.

The gene calls are TRBV27 and TRBJ1-5, with D unresolved. The germline CDR1 and CDR2 sequences are MNHEY and SMNVEV (reference sequence). The CDR3 spans 15 residues. V was cut by 2 bases and J by 7 bases, with 15 bases left in between. Here the CDR3 DNA reads TGTGCCAGCAGTTTAGGTGGGAGGCGTAGGCAGCCCCAGCATTTT. Protein sequence: CASSLGGRRRQPQHF.

This rearrangement joins TRBV10-1 to TRBJ1-4; D is uncertain. Germline assignment: CDR1 WNHNN and CDR2 SYGVQD (reference sequence). With 4 bases removed from V and 6 bases from J, the gap between germline ends came to 21 bases. The CDR3 runs to 17 residues. In nucleotides, the CDR3 is TGCGCCAGCAGTGTCGAAACGAACCGGGTTTGGGATGAAAAACTGTTTTTT. Translating it yields CASSVETNRVWDEKLFF.

J is TRBJ1-6 and V is TRBV5-5; 11 bases align to TRBD1. Germline trimming cut 1 base from V and 9 bases from J; bases unmatched to any gene: 9. The CDR3 runs to 17 residues. Germline assignment: CDR1 SGHKS and CDR2 YYEKEE (reference sequence). CDR3 DNA: TGTGCCAGCAGCTTGCGGACAGGGGGCTCCCCCCCTTCACCCCTCCACTTT. The encoded protein is CASSLRTGGSPPSPLHF.

This chain connects TRBV10-1 to TRBJ2-3; TRBD1 matches at 8 bases. Germline CDR1 and CDR2: WNHNN and SYGVQD (reference sequence). V dropped 5 bases and J dropped 10; count of bases not matched to a gene: 11. The CDR3 contains 14 residues. CDR3 region: CASSTGGRIDAQYF. CDR3 in DNA: TGCGCCAGCAGTACAGGGGGACGGATCGATGCGCAGTATTTT.

This sequence joins TRBV28 and TRBJ1-4, with TRBD1 matching 8 bases. The CDR3 spans 14 residues. V lost 6 bases, J lost 8 bases, and 8 bases stayed unmatched. Looked up from germline, CDR1 is MDHEN and CDR2 is SYDVKM. The CDR3 DNA reads TGTGCCAGCAGGCGACAGGGGCGAGGGGAAAAACTGTTTTTT. Its translation: CASRRQGRGEKLFF.

This clone occurred once. The chain is built from TRBV9 and TRBJ2-1, with unresolved D. V was clipped by 0 bases and J by 5 bases, with 12 bases between them. Germline V gives CDR1 SGDLS, CDR2 YYNGEE. CDR3 length equals 15 residues. The CDR3 is CASSVAMMRNNEQFF. DNA for the CDR3: TGTGCCAGCAGCGTAGCTATGATGCGCAACAATGAGCAGTTCTTC.

This CDR3 reads CASSQGEYQETQYF. Written as DNA, the CDR3 is TGCGCCAGCAGCCAAGGCGAGTACCAAGAGACCCAGTACTTC. The chain recombines TRBV4-1 with TRBJ2-5; D ambiguous. Trimming left V 1 base short and J 0 bases short, with 6 bases between. Germline CDR1 MGHRA, CDR2 YSYEKL. This CDR3 is built from 14 residues.

J is TRBJ2-3 and V is TRBV29-1, with D possibly TRBD1 on 5 matching bases. The CDR3 covers 15 residues. Germline V gene sequence: CDR1 SQVTM, CDR2 ANQGSEA. The V and J ends lost 1 base and 0 bases respectively, with 11 bases between them. The CDR3 reads CSVEGRADSTDTQYF. CDR3 bases: TGCAGCGTTGAAGGCAGGGCTGATAGCACAGATACGCAGTATTTT.

This chain connects TRBV5-8 to TRBJ2-7, with 8 bases fitting TRBD1. The CDR3 loop spans 14 amino acids. The V segment lost 3 bases and the J segment 2 bases; nucleotides outside the gene matches: 4. Germline V gene lookup returns CDR1 SGHTS and CDR2 YDEGEE. The CDR3 here is CASSSPTGAYEQYF. The CDR3 DNA is TGTGCCAGCAGCTCCCCGACAGGGGCCTACGAGCAGTACTTC.

The CDR3 bases are TGTGCCAGCAGAAGGGACATTAGCAATCAGCCCCAGCATTTT. Its protein product is CASRRDISNQPQHF. This chain links TRBV6-5 with TRBJ1-5; possible D gene TRBD1, 6 bases. Germline values: CDR1 MNHEY, CDR2 SVGAGI. The CDR3 consists of 14 residues. Trimming left V 6 bases short and J 0 bases short, with 9 bases between.

This clone was seen more than once but under ten times. J is TRBJ1-1 and V is TRBV4-3, with D unresolved. This CDR3 region has 18 residues. Germline CDR1 is LGHNA and CDR2 is YSLEER. Trimming took 1 base from V and 0 from J, leaving 18 bases between them. The CDR3 loop is CASSQGGQSTFMNTEAFF. The CDR3 DNA follows: TGCGCCAGCAGCCAAGGTGGGCAGTCAACCTTCATGAACACTGAAGCTTTCTTT.

In its sample, this clone was seen once. The rearrangement uses TRBV29-1 and TRBJ2-2, with 9 bases lining up with TRBD2. The germline V gene has CDR1 SQVTM and CDR2 ANQGSEA. V lost 5 bases to trimming and J lost 7 bases; unmatched junction nucleotides: 20. CDR3 length: 18 amino acids. The CDR3 region has the DNA TGCAGCGTTACAAGGGAGGTTGGGGCTAGCGGGACGGTCGGGGAGCTGTTTTTT. Amino acid sequence: CSVTREVGASGTVGELFF.

This clone was counted once. For the CDR3, the DNA is TGTGCCATCAGTGCTGATCTAGGGACAGGGACTAATCAGCCCCAGCATTTT. Translated: CAISADLGTGTNQPQHF. V gene TRBV10-3 combines with J gene TRBJ1-5, with 9 bases lining up with TRBD1. Unmatched junction bases numbered 11, after V lost 4 bases and J lost 4 bases. Looked up from germline, CDR1 is ENHRY and CDR2 is SYGVKD. This CDR3 region has 17 residues.

This chain joins TRBV6-6 and TRBJ2-1, with TRBD1 identical over 8 bases. The V segment lost 5 bases and the J segment 1 base; nucleotides outside the gene matches: 7. This CDR3 has 16 residues. Germline V gives CDR1 MNHNY, CDR2 SVGAGI (reference sequence). CDR3 loop: CASSAIRGLSYNEQFF. CDR3 in DNA: TGTGCCAGCAGTGCCATCAGGGGGCTTTCCTACAATGAGCAGTTCTTC.

V and J are TRBV10-3 and TRBJ1-1; D remains ambiguous. CDR1 and CDR2 from the germline V gene are ENHRY and SYGVKD. Trimming shortened V by 3 bases and J by 1 base, and 3 bases separated the two germline ends. CDR3 length equals 12 residues. CDR3 sequence (DNA): TGTGCCATCAGTGACAGGAACACTGAAGCTTTCTTT. This translates into CAISDRNTEAFF.

This clone was seen only once. The chain uses TRBV5-6 and TRBJ2-7; 7 bases line up with TRBD1. From germline, CDR1 is SGHDT and CDR2 YYEEEE. CDR3 size: 15 residues. V lost 4 bases and J lost 0; bases outside the gene matches: 7. CDR3 amino acids: CASSAPGQFSYEQYF. DNA for the CDR3: TGTGCCAGCAGCGCACCGGGACAGTTCTCCTACGAGCAGTACTTC. The full variable domain, rest sourced from reference TRBV5-6 and TRBJ2-7, is DAGVTQSPTHLIKTRGQQVTLRCSPKSGHDTVSWYQQALGQGPQFIFQYYEEEERQRGNFPDRFSGHQFPNYSSELNVNALLLGDSALYLCASSAPGQFSYEQYFGPGTRLTVT.

This clone was seen only a few times. V usage is TRBV2 and J usage is TRBJ1-2; D not resolved. Germline values: CDR1 SNHLY, CDR2 FYNNEI. The CDR3 sequence is 11 residues long. Trimming removed 6 bases at V and 4 bases at J, with 6 bases between. The CDR3 here is CASSPFYGYTF. The CDR3 nucleotides read TGTGCCAGCAGCCCCTTCTATGGCTACACCTTC.

The CDR3 DNA follows: TGTGCCAGCAGCCCAGCCGGGGGGGGCTATGGCTACACCTTC. Translating it yields CASSPAGGGYGYTF. The genes are TRBV7-6 and TRBJ1-2; D might be TRBD1 (5 bases). Germline assignment: CDR1 SGHVS and CDR2 FNYEAQ. With 5 bases removed from V and 4 bases from J, the gap between germline ends came to 14 bases. The CDR3 has 14 amino acids.

The chain couples TRBV5-1 to TRBJ2-3; D may be TRBD2 (5 bases). CDR3 length equals 12 residues. CDR1 SGHRS and CDR2 YFSETQ come from the germline V gene. V shed 3 bases and J shed 12 bases, with 14 bases lying between them. CDR3 sequence: CASSWEIGIQYF. DNA for the CDR3: TGCGCCAGCAGCTGGGAGATTGGTATACAGTATTTT. The full variable domain, with the rest looked up from reference TRBV5-1 and TRBJ2-3, is KAGVTQTPRYLIKTRGQQVTLSCSPISGHRSVSWYQQTPGQGLQFLFEYFSETQRNKGNFPGRFSGRQFSNSRSEMNVSTLELGDSALYLCASSWEIGIQYFGPGTRLTVL.

This CDR3 is CASSIAAGAYYEQYF. CDR3 nucleotides: TGTGCCAGTAGTATTGCGGCAGGGGCTTACTACGAGCAGTACTTC. V gene TRBV19 combines with J gene TRBJ2-7, with D maybe TRBD1 (6 bases). The CDR3 is made up of 15 amino acids. The germline CDR1 and CDR2 sequences are LNHDA and SQIVND (reference sequence). Trimming removed 3 bases at V and 3 bases at J, with 15 bases between. Full variable domain (missing parts from reference TRBV19 and TRBJ2-7): DGGITQSPKYLFRKEGQNVTLSCEQNLNHDAMYWYRQDPGQGLRLIYYSQIVNDFQKGDIAEGYSVSREKKESFPLTVTSAQKNPTAFYLCASSIAAGAYYEQYFGPGTRLTVT.

The rearrangement links TRBV5-4 to TRBJ1-2; TRBD1 might be the D (5 bases). Trimming left V 4 bases short and J 4 bases short, with 14 bases between. This CDR3 is 14 amino acids long. Per germline, CDR1 SGHNT and CDR2 YYREEE (reference sequence). Here the CDR3 reads CASSEGEGIYGYTF. CDR3 nucleotides: TGTGCCAGCAGCGAAGGGGAGGGGATCTATGGCTACACCTTC.